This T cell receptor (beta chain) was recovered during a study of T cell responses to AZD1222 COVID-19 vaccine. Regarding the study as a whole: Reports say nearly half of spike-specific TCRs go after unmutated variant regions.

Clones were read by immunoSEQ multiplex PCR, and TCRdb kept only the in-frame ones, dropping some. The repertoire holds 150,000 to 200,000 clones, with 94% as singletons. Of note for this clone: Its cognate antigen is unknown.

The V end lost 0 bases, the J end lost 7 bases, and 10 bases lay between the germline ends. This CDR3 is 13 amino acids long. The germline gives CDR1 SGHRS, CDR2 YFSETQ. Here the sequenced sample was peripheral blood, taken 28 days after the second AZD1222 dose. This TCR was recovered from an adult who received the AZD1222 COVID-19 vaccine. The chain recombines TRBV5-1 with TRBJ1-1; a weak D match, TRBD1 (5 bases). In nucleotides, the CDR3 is TGCGCCAGCAGCTTGGTTCAGGGAGTTGAAGCTTTCTTT. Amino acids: CASSLVQGVEAFF.